Shown below are 9 T cell receptor beta chains from a single sample sequenced in a study of blood T cell repertoires in COVID-19. Libraries were prepared by immunoSEQ multiplex PCR; TCRdb keeps only in-frame clonotypes and omits some of them. The sample consists of around 200,000 clones, 80% to 90% of them appearing once. The sample taken for sequencing was peripheral blood. The receptors stem from a woman aged 45-65 years with acute or convalescent COVID-19.

The chain is built from TRBV19 and TRBJ1-1; 8 bases are shared with TRBD1. V shed 6 bases and J 5 bases; nucleotides not matched to a gene: 5. Germline V lookup: CDR1 LNHDA, CDR2 SQIVND (reference sequence). The CDR3 loop spans 13 amino acids. Here the CDR3 reads CASSHTGGTEAFF. Written as DNA, the CDR3 is TGTGCCAGTAGCCATACAGGGGGGACTGAAGCTTTCTTT.

The chain is built from TRBV20-1 and TRBJ2-3; possible D gene TRBD1, 6 bases. The germline V gene encodes CDR1 DFQATT and CDR2 SNEGSKA (reference sequence). This CDR3 region has 14 residues. V lost 3 bases to trimming and J lost 2 bases, with 12 bases between them. CDR3 sequence reads: CSASSTGPTDTQYF. CDR3 DNA sequence: TGCAGTGCTAGTTCTACAGGGCCCACAGATACGCAGTATTTT.

V is TRBV6-5 and J is TRBJ1-2; 7 bases align to TRBD1. CDR3 length: 15 residues. Trimming cost V 6 bases and J 8 bases; bases outside gene matches: 15. Germline loops: CDR1 MNHEY, CDR2 SVGAGI. Here the CDR3 DNA reads TGTGCCAGCAGGCTAAACAGGGGACCGGGGTTGGGCTACACCTTC. Translated, it gives CASRLNRGPGLGYTF.

This chain uses TRBV20-1 with TRBJ1-3; D not certain. V lost 3 bases and J 0 bases, leaving 9 bases between the germline ends. The CDR3 extends over 14 amino acids. The germline CDR1 and CDR2 sequences are DFQATT and SNEGSKA (reference sequence). The DNA of the CDR3 is TGCAGTGCTAGTATTCGGGGCTCTGGAAACACCATATATTTT. It yields the protein CSASIRGSGNTIYF.

The chain joins TRBV6-6 to TRBJ1-1; TRBD1 matches 7 bases. The V gene end was trimmed by 5 bases and the J gene end by 5 bases; junction bases not matched to a gene: 8. Germline values: CDR1 MNHNY, CDR2 SVGAGI (reference sequence). The CDR3 runs 14 residues. CDR3 nucleotide sequence: TGTGCCAGCAGTCCCCAGGGGGTCGGGACTGAAGCTTTCTTT. Translation: CASSPQGVGTEAFF.

The J gene is TRBJ2-7, the V gene TRBV28, with 9 bases aligning to TRBD1. CDR1 and CDR2 (germline): MDHEN, SYDVKM. This CDR3 is built from 13 residues. Trimming removed 5 bases from V and 9 bases from J; junction bases left unmatched: 8. CDR3 nucleotide sequence: TGTGCCAGCAGTGAACAGGGGGCTGCGGGGCAGTACTTC. This translates into CASSEQGAAGQYF.

The chain combines TRBV3-1 (or the pseudogene TRBV3-2) with TRBJ1-3, with a weak D call TRBD1 (5 bases). The CDR3 sequence is 13 residues long. Trimming took off 2 bases at V and 4 bases at J, with 6 bases between the two ends. Germline CDR1 reads LGHDT; CDR2 reads YNNKEL (reference sequence). This CDR3 is CASSQKGGNTIYF. CDR3 sequence (DNA): TGTGCCAGCAGCCAAAAGGGGGGAAACACCATATATTTT.

V is TRBV2 and J is TRBJ2-1, with D perhaps matching TRBD2 (6 bases). CDR3 size: 14 residues. V gave up 1 base and J gave up 9 bases, with 13 bases separating them. CDR1 and CDR2 from the germline V gene are SNHLY and FYNNEI. CDR3 amino acids: CASSEVGGAGEQFF. The CDR3, as DNA: TGTGCCAGCAGTGAAGTGGGGGGTGCCGGTGAGCAGTTCTTC.

The chain uses TRBV7-2 and TRBJ1-2; maybe TRBD1 (6 bases). This CDR3 contains 15 residues. Trimming removed 1 base at V and 6 bases at J, with 15 bases between. CDR1 is SGHTA and CDR2 is FQGNSA in the germline V gene. CDR3 coding DNA: TGTGCCAGCAGCTTAGTTCACCTTGGGGGCGATGGCTACACCTTC. This gives the protein CASSLVHLGGDGYTF.